This TCR beta chain was identified in a study of T cell responses to AZD1222 COVID-19 vaccine. Study observations and caveats: Targets within unmutated variant regions were reportedly found for nearly half of spike-specific TCRs. At study baseline, merely several AZD1222 recipients were seropositive. Spike was spanned by vaccine-associated CD4 TCRs, which were dominant at 160-218 and 743-854.

TCRdb keeps only in-frame clones here, not all; method: immunoSEQ multiplex PCR. The data show about 270,000 clones, about 94% seen once. Of note for this clone: What it recognizes is unknown.

Sample: peripheral blood, taken 28 days after the second AZD1222 dose. This receptor was taken from an adult who received the AZD1222 COVID-19 vaccine.

Here the CDR3 reads CASSIPGPGNGYTF. CDR3 sequence (DNA): TGTGCCAGCAGCATACCGGGCCCAGGAAATGGCTACACCTTC. The chain has TRBV9 and TRBJ1-2, with D hard to call. The CDR3 totals 14 residues. Germline loops: CDR1 SGDLS, CDR2 YYNGEE. V was shortened by 4 bases and J by 6 bases, with 16 bases between the two germline ends.